What follows are 15 T cell receptor beta chains derived from one specimen sequenced in a study of cytomegalovirus exposure and HLA in healthy donors. Use of 60 Vbeta and 13 Jbeta primers characterized the PCR. Only in-frame clones appear in the TCRdb table, and some are missing; sequencing was by immunoSEQ multiplex PCR. Counted here are about 100,000 clones, about 75% occurring once; the ten biggest clones make up around 7%. Sequenced: PBMCs. These receptors originate from a man aged 35-49 years in good health and CMV-seropositive.

V usage is TRBV18 and J usage is TRBJ1-2; 8 bases fit TRBD1. J was trimmed by 4 bases and V by 4 bases; bases with no gene match: 11. This CDR3 is built from 16 residues. CDR1 KGHSH and CDR2 LQKENI come from the germline V gene. CDR3 sequence: CASSQRSGGAAYGYTF. The DNA for the CDR3 is TGTGCCAGCTCACAAAGGTCAGGGGGCGCCGCCTATGGCTACACCTTC.

This clone came up a few times. This sequence joins TRBV27 and TRBJ2-3, with 9 bases fitting TRBD2. J lost 4 bases, V lost 9 bases, and 14 bases had no gene match. CDR3 size: 16 residues. Germline V gene data show CDR1 as MNHEY and CDR2 as SMNVEV (reference sequence). DNA of the CDR3: TGTGCCAGTTACGAGGCGGGCGGGAGGGAGGCAGATACGCAGTATTTT. This sequence encodes CASYEAGGREADTQYF.

As DNA, the CDR3 is TGTGCCAGCAGTTCTACAGGGTTGGGAGAGACCCAGTACTTC. This sequence encodes CASSSTGLGETQYF. V gene TRBV2 combines with J gene TRBJ2-5; tentative D call: TRBD1 (6 bases). The germline gives CDR1 SNHLY, CDR2 FYNNEI. The CDR3 is 14 amino acids. V shed 5 bases and J shed 4 bases, with 14 bases lying between them.

J is TRBJ2-4 and V is TRBV13; no clear D gene. The CDR3 consists of 15 residues. CDR1 and CDR2 (germline): PRHDT, FYEKMQ (reference sequence). Trimming pared 4 bases from V and 0 bases from J, leaving 10 bases between. CDR3 sequence (DNA): TGTGCCAGCAGCTCAACCCGCGGAGCCAAAAACATTCAGTACTTC. Translating gives CASSSTRGAKNIQYF.

The chain employs TRBV27 and TRBJ2-3; 8 bases fit TRBD2. Germline trimming cut 5 bases from V and 2 bases from J; bases unmatched to any gene: 6. This CDR3 comprises 15 residues. Germline V gene lookup returns CDR1 MNHEY and CDR2 SMNVEV (reference sequence). CDR3 region: CASSAGLDLTDTQYF. For the CDR3, the DNA is TGTGCCAGCAGTGCGGGACTAGACCTCACAGATACGCAGTATTTT.

The chain is built from TRBV27 and TRBJ2-7; TRBD1 matches 9 bases. The trim removed 5 bases at V and 3 bases at J, leaving 5 bases unmatched. Germline CDR1 reads MNHEY; CDR2 reads SMNVEV (reference sequence). The CDR3 extends over 14 amino acids. In DNA, the CDR3 is TGTGCCAGCAGTATCGGACAGGGGAACTACGAGCAGTACTTC. Protein product: CASSIGQGNYEQYF.

The rearrangement links TRBV4-1 to TRBJ2-1; D might be TRBD2 (5 bases). Trimming took off 4 bases at V and 1 base at J, with 17 bases between the two ends. The CDR3 is 17 amino acids. The germline CDR1 and CDR2 sequences are MGHRA and YSYEKL. Here the CDR3 DNA reads TGCGCCAGCAGCCGAGTAGAGGAGACTAAGTCCTACAATGAGCAGTTCTTC. Translation gives CASSRVEETKSYNEQFF.

The chain employs TRBV4-1 and TRBJ1-1, with a tentative D call TRBD1 (6 bases). There are 14 residues in the CDR3. The germline V gene encodes CDR1 MGHRA and CDR2 YSYEKL. V was trimmed by 4 bases and J by 11 bases, leaving 20 bases between them. The CDR3 DNA is TGCGCCAGCAGCCCCGGAGTCGTGGCAGGGGCGGCTTTCTTT. Translated: CASSPGVVAGAAFF.

The rearrangement links TRBV18 to TRBJ2-5; TRBD1 matches 9 bases. J lost 5 bases, V lost 3 bases, and 7 bases had no gene match. The CDR3 is made up of 15 amino acids. Germline assignment: CDR1 KGHSH and CDR2 LQKENI. The CDR3 DNA reads TGTGCCAGCTCACCGCCGGGACAGGGAGGGGAGACCCAGTACTTC. Amino acids: CASSPPGQGGETQYF.

The chain couples TRBV2 to TRBJ2-5; no clear D gene. This CDR3 is 13 amino acids long. V was clipped by 4 bases and J by 2 bases, with 8 bases between them. Germline CDR1 reads SNHLY; CDR2 reads FYNNEI. CDR3 DNA: TGTGCCAGCAGTGGCAGGTTACAAGAGACCCAGTACTTC. This gives the protein CASSGRLQETQYF.

This clone was seen just once. CDR3 sequence (DNA): TGTGCCAGCAGTTTAAGAACTACGAACACCGGGGAGCTGTTTTTT. Translating gives CASSLRTTNTGELFF. V gene TRBV27 combines with J gene TRBJ2-2; no firm D call. The CDR3 totals 15 residues. Germline assignment: CDR1 MNHEY and CDR2 SMNVEV (reference sequence). V dropped 2 bases and J dropped 0 bases, with 7 bases sitting between them.

V gene TRBV9 combines with J gene TRBJ2-2; 7 bases map to TRBD1. V dropped 4 bases and J dropped 0; count of bases not matched to a gene: 6. Germline V CDR1 and CDR2: SGDLS, YYNGEE. The CDR3 is 16 residues long. CDR3: CASSSIDRANTGELFF. In DNA, the CDR3 is TGTGCCAGCAGCTCCATCGACAGGGCGAACACCGGGGAGCTGTTTTTT.

The chain couples TRBV7-2 to TRBJ2-1; no definite D call. This CDR3 has 14 amino acids. V was clipped by 2 bases and J by 2 bases, with 7 bases between them. CDR1 and CDR2 (germline): SGHTA, FQGNSA. The CDR3 spells CASSLTGPYNEQFF. The CDR3 bases are TGTGCCAGCAGCTTAACGGGTCCCTACAATGAGCAGTTCTTC.

The gene calls are TRBV5-4 and TRBJ1-2; D may be TRBD1 (5 bases). CDR3 length equals 15 residues. CDR1 SGHNT and CDR2 YYREEE come from the germline V gene (reference sequence). Trimming took off 2 bases at V and 10 bases at J, with 21 bases between the two ends. CDR3 in amino acids: CASSLGVGNIVDYTF. CDR3 bases: TGTGCCAGCAGCTTAGGGGTTGGCAACATCGTTGACTACACCTTC. The full variable domain, completed using reference TRBV5-4 and TRBJ1-2, is ETGVTQSPTHLIKTRGQQVTLRCSSQSGHNTVSWYQQALGQGPQFIFQYYREEENGRGNFPPRFSGLQFPNYSSELNVNALELDDSALYLCASSLGVGNIVDYTFGSGTRLTVV.

The chain uses TRBV2 and TRBJ2-7; 9 bases line up with TRBD2. The J segment lost 6 bases and the V segment lost 4 bases, leaving 7 bases of the junction unmatched. Germline-derived CDR1 and CDR2 are SNHLY and FYNNEI. The CDR3 extends over 14 amino acids. The CDR3 reads CASSGSSGGGEQYF. In nucleotides, the CDR3 is TGTGCCAGCAGTGGGAGTAGCGGGGGAGGCGAGCAGTACTTC. Full variable domain (remainder filled in from reference TRBV2 and TRBJ2-7): EPEVTQTPSHQVTQMGQEVILRCVPISNHLYFYWYRQILGQKVEFLVSFYNNEISEKSEIFDDQFSVERPDGSNFTLKIRSTKLEDSAMYFCASSGSSGGGEQYFGPGTRLTVT.